The 2 T cell receptor beta chains given below trace back to one sample, sequenced in a study of CD8+ T cells in alopecia areata. Extracted RNA was reverse transcribed, and the resulting cDNA served as sequencing template. Assay: immunoSEQ multiplex PCR; the TCRdb copy retains only in-frame clones and omits some. The table has about 120,000 clones, about two fifths seen once; the top ten hold over 3%. Sequencing was performed on CD4+ T cells sorted from blood. The origin of the receptors is a human donor with alopecia areata.

The DNA for the CDR3 is TGCGCCAGCAGCTCTCAAGGGGGACAGGGGGTATTCGTCCTGACTTTC. Its protein product is CASSSQGGQGVFVLTF. This chain joins TRBV5-1 and TRBJ2-6; the match to TRBD1 covers 11 bases. The CDR3 runs 16 residues. The V gene's germline CDR1 is SGHRS and CDR2 YFSETQ. V trimming: 3 bases; J trimming: 12 bases; junction bases outside the gene matches: 11.

V usage is TRBV6-6 and J usage is TRBJ2-7, with D possibly being TRBD1 (5 bases). V lost 6 bases and J 7 bases, leaving 10 bases between the germline ends. This CDR3 contains 11 residues. CDR1 is MNHNY, CDR2 SVGAGI, per germline (reference sequence). This CDR3 reads CASRGQGEQYF. CDR3 bases: TGTGCCAGCAGAGGGCAGGGAGAGCAGTACTTC.